The 29 T cell receptor beta chains given below trace back to one sample, sequenced in a study of blood T cell repertoires in COVID-19. Profiling relied on immunoSEQ multiplex PCR, and the TCRdb table lists in-frame clones only, not all of them. This sample yields tens of thousands of clones, of which approximately 90% are seen a single time; around 10% belongs to the top ten. The specimen was PBMCs or T cells enriched from blood (not recorded which). All receptors derive from a woman aged 40 to 55 who had recovered from COVID-19.

This clone was detected only a few times. This chain uses TRBV3-1 (or the pseudogene TRBV3-2) with TRBJ2-7; 15 bases map to TRBD2. Trimming cost V 4 bases and J 6 bases; bases outside gene matches: 13. Germline lookup yields CDR1 LGHDT and CDR2 YNNKEL (reference sequence). The CDR3 covers 18 residues. The CDR3 region is CASSREGFGLAGGPEQYF. In nucleotides, the CDR3 is TGTGCCAGCAGCCGCGAAGGATTCGGACTAGCGGGGGGGCCCGAGCAGTACTTC.

The V gene is TRBV6-2 or TRBV6-3, the J gene TRBJ2-2; possible D gene TRBD2, 5 bases. CDR3 length equals 18 residues. V lost 2 bases to trimming and J lost 5 bases, with 21 bases between them. The germline CDR1 and CDR2 sequences are MNHEY and SVGEGT. This CDR3 reads CASSYRPRERSGTGELFF. The CDR3 coding sequence is TGTGCCAGCAGTTACAGGCCGAGGGAGCGGTCGGGGACCGGGGAGCTGTTTTTT.

The chain carries TRBV5-6 and TRBJ2-3; no clear D. Germline CDR1 reads SGHDT; CDR2 reads YYEEEE. Trimming shortened V by 1 base and J by 0 bases, and 12 bases separated the two germline ends. There are 16 residues in the CDR3. The CDR3 is CASSLYPITSTDTQYF. The DNA for the CDR3 is TGTGCCAGCAGCTTGTATCCTATCACTAGCACAGATACGCAGTATTTT.

This sequence joins TRBV29-1 and TRBJ2-3; 7 bases map to TRBD1. CDR1 is SQVTM and CDR2 is ANQGSEA in the germline V gene. J was trimmed by 1 base and V by 0 bases; bases with no gene match: 4. The CDR3 extends over 15 amino acids. The CDR3 DNA reads TGCAGCGTTGAAGAGACAGGGTCGCGCACAGATACGCAGTATTTT. Encoded protein: CSVEETGSRTDTQYF.

As for this clone: No conserved phenylalanine or tryptophan ends this CDR3, so it is likely a read error. No DNA is shown, since the ends of the CDR3 on it are uncertain; the CDR3 is the one TCRdb lists. This rearrangement joins TRBV2 to TRBJ1-1; the table's D call, TRBD1, has no DNA check behind it. Germline-derived CDR1 and CDR2 are SNHLY and FYNNEI. The CDR3 has 10 amino acids, counting both end residues. This CDR3 reads CASSEGQDVI.

The chain is built from TRBV11-3 and TRBJ2-7, with 9 positions matching TRBD1. There are 12 residues in the CDR3. CDR1 and CDR2 (germline): SGHNT, YENEEA. The CDR3 loop is CASGDRAYEQYF. In DNA, the CDR3 is TGTGCGAGTGGGGACAGGGCCTACGAGCAGTACTTC.

The chain is built from TRBV15 and TRBJ2-1, with 8 bases identical to TRBD2. There are 16 residues in the CDR3. Trimming removed 0 bases from V and 5 bases from J; junction bases left unmatched: 6. Germline V gene data show CDR1 as LNHNV and CDR2 as YYDKDF (reference sequence). Here the CDR3 DNA reads TGTGCCACCAGCAGAGAGGGGCGGGGGGCCAACAATGAGCAGTTCTTC. The encoded protein is CATSREGRGANNEQFF.

CDR3 in DNA: TGCGCCAGCAGCGCTGGACTAGCGGGAGAGACCCAGTACTTC. Protein product: CASSAGLAGETQYF. This chain uses TRBV5-1 with TRBJ2-5; 11 nucleotides match TRBD2. This CDR3 contains 14 residues. Germline loops: CDR1 SGHRS, CDR2 YFSETQ. V gave up 4 bases and J gave up 4 bases; unmatched junction bases: 3.

The chain joins TRBV10-3 to TRBJ2-5, with 9 bases matching TRBD1. V shed 6 bases, J shed 5 bases, and the junction held 7 bases outside the gene matches. The length of the CDR3 is 14 residues. Looked up from germline, CDR1 is ENHRY and CDR2 is SYGVKD. In nucleotides, the CDR3 is TGTGCCATCAGAGAGGGACAGGGTTACGAGACCCAGTACTTC. It translates to CAIREGQGYETQYF.

The rearrangement uses TRBV5-1 and TRBJ2-7; 11 nucleotides match TRBD1. The CDR3 spans 15 residues. The germline CDR1 and CDR2 sequences are SGHRS and YFSETQ. V gave up 0 bases and J gave up 3 bases; unmatched junction bases: 2. CDR3 DNA sequence: TGCGCCAGCAGCTTGGCCGGGACAGGGGGCTACGAGCAGTACTTC. Protein: CASSLAGTGGYEQYF.

This chain connects TRBV27 to TRBJ1-5; D might be TRBD1 (6 bases). Germline V gene data show CDR1 as MNHEY and CDR2 as SMNVEV (reference sequence). CDR3 length: 13 amino acids. With 5 bases removed from V and 4 bases from J, the gap between germline ends came to 9 bases. CDR3 amino acids: CASSMDRNQPQHF. In DNA, the CDR3 is TGTGCCAGCAGTATGGACAGAAATCAGCCCCAGCATTTT.

This sequence joins TRBV7-2 and TRBJ2-3; the match to TRBD2 covers 11 bases. V shed 2 bases and J 7 bases; nucleotides not matched to a gene: 5. This CDR3 has 15 residues. Germline V gene sequence: CDR1 SGHTA, CDR2 FQGNSA. Here the CDR3 reads CASSLSLAGGNTQYF. The DNA of the CDR3 is TGTGCCAGCAGCTTAAGCCTAGCGGGGGGAAATACGCAGTATTTT.

This chain connects TRBV5-4 to TRBJ1-1; 7 bases map to TRBD1. Losses at the gene ends were 2 bases for V and 7 bases for J; bases not matched to a gene: 5. This CDR3 contains 13 residues. Germline V gene lookup returns CDR1 SGHNT and CDR2 YYREEE (reference sequence). CDR3 in DNA: TGTGCCAGCAGCTTACCGGGACAGCTTGAAGCTTTCTTT. Translated, it gives CASSLPGQLEAFF.

V and J are TRBV5-1 and TRBJ2-3, with 8 bases fitting TRBD1. CDR3 length equals 15 residues. The V and J ends lost 4 bases and 5 bases, in that order; junction bases with no gene match: 9. CDR1 SGHRS and CDR2 YFSETQ come from the germline V gene. This CDR3 reads CASSETDRVIDTQYF. In DNA, the CDR3 is TGCGCCAGCAGCGAGACGGACAGGGTGATAGATACGCAGTATTTT.

The chain combines TRBV10-2 with TRBJ2-3, with 7 bases lining up with TRBD2. The V gene's germline CDR1 is WSHSY and CDR2 SAAADI. The CDR3 has 15 amino acids. V trimming: 3 bases; J trimming: 2 bases; junction bases outside the gene matches: 5. CDR3 protein: CASSDQRGYTDTQYF. Here the CDR3 DNA reads TGCGCCAGCAGTGACCAGCGGGGTTACACAGATACGCAGTATTTT.

V usage is TRBV19 and J usage is TRBJ2-5; D is undetermined. Germline V gene lookup returns CDR1 LNHDA and CDR2 SQIVND (reference sequence). Trimming pared 1 base from V and 5 bases from J, leaving 14 bases between. The CDR3 has 15 amino acids. CDR3 DNA sequence: TGTGCCAGTAGTATAGGAGGATCAACCAAGGAGACCCAGTACTTC. The encoded protein is CASSIGGSTKETQYF. Drawing the rest from reference TRBV19 and TRBJ2-5, the complete variable domain is DGGITQSPKYLFRKEGQNVTLSCEQNLNHDAMYWYRQDPGQGLRLIYYSQIVNDFQKGDIAEGYSVSREKKESFPLTVTSAQKNPTAFYLCASSIGGSTKETQYFGPGTRLLVL.

This clone is labeled medium-sized. The chain links TRBV19 to TRBJ2-1, with unresolved D. The CDR3 length is 11 residues. V dropped 7 bases and J dropped 4 bases, with 5 bases sitting between them. Germline V lookup: CDR1 LNHDA, CDR2 SQIVND (reference sequence). The CDR3 nucleotides read TGTGCCAGTAACGGGTACAATGAGCAGTTCTTC. It encodes CASNGYNEQFF.

The rearrangement uses TRBV5-4 and TRBJ1-3; D remains ambiguous. This CDR3 comprises 15 residues. CDR1 is SGHNT, CDR2 YYREEE, per germline (reference sequence). The germline V and J ends were trimmed by 0 bases and 3 bases, with 10 bases remaining between them. The CDR3 here is CASSLGGSSGNTIYF. CDR3 nucleotide sequence: TGTGCCAGCAGCTTGGGCGGGTCGAGTGGAAACACCATATATTTT.

V is TRBV6-5 and J is TRBJ2-7; perhaps TRBD2 as D (5 bases). The CDR3 totals 15 residues. The ends were cut back, 1 base at V and 3 bases at J, with 13 bases in the middle. The germline V gene has CDR1 MNHEY and CDR2 SVGAGI. The CDR3 loop reads CASSYLSGFRYEQYF. In DNA form, the CDR3 reads TGTGCCAGCAGTTACTTATCGGGGTTCCGCTACGAGCAGTACTTC.

The CDR3 loop reads CASSQDSPSGGYSYEQYF. The CDR3 bases are TGCGCCAGCAGCCAAGATTCCCCTAGCGGGGGATACTCCTACGAGCAGTACTTC. This chain joins TRBV4-1 and TRBJ2-7, with 10 bases lining up with TRBD2. The CDR3 contains 18 residues. Germline CDR1 reads MGHRA; CDR2 reads YSYEKL. After removal of 0 bases from V and 0 bases from J, the junction contained 8 bases not matched to a gene.

This chain joins TRBV6-5 and TRBJ1-3; D gene uncertain. Trimming left V 6 bases short and J 3 bases short, with 9 bases between. The CDR3 has 13 amino acids. Germline CDR1 and CDR2: MNHEY and SVGAGI. The CDR3 loop is CASREGGGNTIYF. In nucleotides, the CDR3 is TGTGCCAGCAGGGAGGGAGGTGGAAACACCATATATTTT.

The gene calls are TRBV19 and TRBJ1-1; TRBD1 matches at 7 bases. The CDR3 loop spans 16 amino acids. J gave up 1 base and V 4 bases, and 9 bases lay outside the gene matches. CDR1 and CDR2 (germline): LNHDA, SQIVND (reference sequence). The CDR3 loop is CASSKLQGRSNTEAFF. Here the CDR3 DNA reads TGTGCCAGTAGTAAATTACAGGGGAGGTCGAACACTGAAGCTTTCTTT.

This chain uses TRBV10-2 with TRBJ2-5, with D possibly TRBD2 on 5 matching bases. V shed 3 bases and J shed 7 bases, with 18 bases lying between them. The CDR3 contains 15 residues. Germline CDR1 and CDR2: WSHSY and SAAADI. CDR3: CASSDRTPGMGTQYF. CDR3 nucleotides: TGCGCCAGCAGTGATAGGACTCCCGGTATGGGGACCCAGTACTTC.

The rearrangement uses TRBV27 and TRBJ1-2; 7 nucleotides align to TRBD1. From germline, CDR1 is MNHEY and CDR2 SMNVEV (reference sequence). V shed 5 bases and J 6 bases; nucleotides not matched to a gene: 9. CDR3 length: 14 amino acids. The CDR3 DNA sequence: TGTGCCAGCAGTACTCCTGGACAGGATGATGGCTACACCTTC. This encodes CASSTPGQDDGYTF.

This chain uses TRBV3-1 (or the pseudogene TRBV3-2) with TRBJ2-7; D is undetermined. V dropped 1 base and J dropped 1 base, with 8 bases sitting between them. The germline CDR1 and CDR2 sequences are LGHDT and YNNKEL (reference sequence). CDR3 length: 14 amino acids. CDR3 bases: TGTGCCAGCAGCCAAGTGAGAGATTCCTACGAGCAGTACTTC. Amino acid sequence: CASSQVRDSYEQYF.

The chain carries TRBV19 and TRBJ2-7, with 9 bases lining up with TRBD1. Germline V gene sequence: CDR1 LNHDA, CDR2 SQIVND (reference sequence). J lost 4 bases, V lost 3 bases, and 4 bases had no gene match. This CDR3 spans 14 amino acids. In nucleotides, the CDR3 is TGTGCCAGTAGTATTGAACAGGGGGCTTACGAGCAGTACTTC. Translation gives CASSIEQGAYEQYF. Combining the CDR3 with reference TRBV19 and TRBJ2-7 gives the whole variable domain DGGITQSPKYLFRKEGQNVTLSCEQNLNHDAMYWYRQDPGQGLRLIYYSQIVNDFQKGDIAEGYSVSREKKESFPLTVTSAQKNPTAFYLCASSIEQGAYEQYFGPGTRLTVT.

The rearrangement links TRBV7-2 to TRBJ1-2, with 12 nucleotides matching TRBD1. This CDR3 is built from 15 residues. With 5 bases clipped from V and 4 bases from J, the junction kept 5 bases outside the gene matches. Germline V gene sequence: CDR1 SGHTA, CDR2 FQGNSA. The CDR3 region is CASSPGTGGAYGYTF. The CDR3 DNA is TGTGCCAGCAGCCCCGGGACAGGGGGCGCCTATGGCTACACCTTC.

This clone was observed a single time. V usage is TRBV7-6 and J usage is TRBJ1-3; the D gene is possibly TRBD1 (6 bases). Germline-derived CDR1 and CDR2 are SGHVS and FNYEAQ. The CDR3 totals 17 residues. Trimming cost V 0 bases and J 4 bases, with 16 bases left between them. The CDR3 protein is CASSLALGGGAGNTIYF. In DNA form, the CDR3 reads TGTGCCAGCAGCTTAGCGCTAGGGGGGGGCGCCGGAAACACCATATATTTT.

V is TRBV5-1 and J is TRBJ1-2, with 9 positions matching TRBD1. Trimming at V came to 0 bases and at J to 2 bases, leaving 14 bases not matched to a gene. CDR1 is SGHRS and CDR2 is YFSETQ in the germline V gene. This CDR3 contains 19 residues. The CDR3 is CASSLEALFTGGGNYGYTF. Here the CDR3 DNA reads TGCGCCAGCAGCTTGGAGGCCCTTTTTACAGGGGGCGGAAACTATGGCTACACCTTC. The full variable domain, its missing parts supplied by reference TRBV5-1 and TRBJ1-2, is KAGVTQTPRYLIKTRGQQVTLSCSPISGHRSVSWYQQTPGQGLQFLFEYFSETQRNKGNFPGRFSGRQFSNSRSEMNVSTLELGDSALYLCASSLEALFTGGGNYGYTFGSGTRLTVV.